This T cell receptor (beta chain) was identified in a study of blood T cell repertoires in COVID-19. The assay was immunoSEQ multiplex PCR, and TCRdb's table has in-frame clones only and misses some. The table records 400,000 to 450,000 clones, 70% to 90% of them present only once. V dropped 3 bases and J dropped 0 bases, with 11 bases sitting between them. CDR1 is GTSNPN and CDR2 is SVGIG in the germline V gene (reference sequence). The CDR3 runs to 14 residues. This clone has only a few counts. This sequence originates from a woman aged 25 to 39 with active or convalescent COVID-19. The V call is TRBV30, the J call TRBJ1-1, with D possibly being TRBD1 (6 bases). The sample was peripheral blood. CDR3 DNA sequence: TGTGCCTGGAGGCGCGGACAGATGAACACTGAAGCTTTCTTT. Translation: CAWRRGQMNTEAFF.